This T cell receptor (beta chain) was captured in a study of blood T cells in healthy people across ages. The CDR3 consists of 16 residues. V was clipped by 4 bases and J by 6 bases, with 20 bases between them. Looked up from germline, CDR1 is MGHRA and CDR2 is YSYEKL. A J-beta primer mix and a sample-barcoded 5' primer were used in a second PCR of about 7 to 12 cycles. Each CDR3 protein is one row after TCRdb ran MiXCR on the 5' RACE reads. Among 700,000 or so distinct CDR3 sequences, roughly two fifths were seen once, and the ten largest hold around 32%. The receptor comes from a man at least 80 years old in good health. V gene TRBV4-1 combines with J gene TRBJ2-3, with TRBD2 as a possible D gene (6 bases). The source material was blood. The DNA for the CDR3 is TGCGCCAGCAGCCCAGGCGGGCGTGGAGGGCAGGATACGCAGTATTTT. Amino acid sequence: CASSPGGRGGQDTQYF.